The present TCR beta chain was sequenced within a study of T cell repertoires in cytomegalovirus infection. About the study: Shared public TCR beta signatures pointed to both CMV infection and a matching HLA type. Findings and caveats of the study: Dominant in the ex vivo response were TCR beta clonotypes restricted by HLA-C and specific for CMV. Identification of carriers of CMV plus the relevant HLA was achieved through cumulative public TCR beta family frequency.

MiXCR, run by TCRdb on the reads, gives a single entry per CDR3 protein. The sample has about 770,000 distinct CDR3 sequences, 25% to 30% seen once; the top ten hold roughly 14%. There are 12 residues in the CDR3. Germline V gene data show CDR1 as MNHEY and CDR2 as SVGEGT. The V end lost 2 bases, the J end lost 8 bases, and 7 bases lay between the germline ends. This clonotype appeared many times. Its matching antigen is unknown. The rearrangement links TRBV6-2 or TRBV6-3 to TRBJ2-1; the D is unclear. The starting material was cultured CD8+ T cells from PBMCs, obtained from culture after CMV antigen stimulation. This clonotype originated in a human donor in good health (CMV status not recorded). Some clones in this sample may be carry-over from other donors' samples. The CDR3 DNA sequence: TGTGCCAGCAGTTACCCGGTGGATGAGCAGTTCTTC. Its translation is CASSYPVDEQFF.